This T cell receptor beta chain was found in a study of cytomegalovirus exposure and HLA in healthy donors. The study's findings and limits: According to reports, the classifier identified cytomegalovirus status with high specificity and sensitivity. Fewer N-insertions (relative to the approximately 700-donor mean) were reportedly seen in an Asian-associated ancestry cluster in a later analysis.

For this clone: Antigen specificity is unknown.

CDR1 and CDR2 (germline): SGHDT, YYEEEE. Trimming removed 3 bases from V and 0 bases from J, with 10 bases in between. CDR3 length: 15 amino acids. Donors had nominal health at sampling but likely had unrecorded immune exposures. Use of 60 Vbeta and 13 Jbeta primers characterized the PCR. Per the original methods: In a later analysis, the count reached 80 million or so unique TCR beta chains, with around 11 million shared. Using immunoSEQ multiplex PCR, the repertoire was profiled, and TCRdb retains in-frame clones only, with some absent. That table furnishes V, J and clone size, whereas the DNA furnished D and trimming. The sample gives 95,000 to 100,000 clones, roughly a tenth of which show up once; about 5% is in the top ten.

The TCR sequence derives from a man aged 45-65 years in good health and CMV-seropositive. The sequenced sample was PBMCs. The genes are TRBV5-6 and TRBJ2-1; perhaps TRBD2 as D (5 bases). CDR3 loop: CASSSLASSYNEQFF. In DNA form, the CDR3 reads TGTGCCAGCAGCTCCCTAGCTAGCTCCTACAATGAGCAGTTCTTC.